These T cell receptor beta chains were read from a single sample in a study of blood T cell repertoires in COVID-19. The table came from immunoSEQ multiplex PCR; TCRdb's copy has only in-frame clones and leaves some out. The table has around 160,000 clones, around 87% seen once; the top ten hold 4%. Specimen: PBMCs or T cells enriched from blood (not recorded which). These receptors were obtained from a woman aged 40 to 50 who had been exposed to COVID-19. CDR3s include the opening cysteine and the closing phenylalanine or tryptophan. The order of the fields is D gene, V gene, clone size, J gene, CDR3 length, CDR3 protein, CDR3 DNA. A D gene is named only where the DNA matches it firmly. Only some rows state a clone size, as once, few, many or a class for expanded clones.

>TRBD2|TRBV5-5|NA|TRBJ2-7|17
CASSPLFSGRGLHEQYF
TGTGCCAGCAGCCCCCTTTTTAGCGGGAGGGGGCTACACGAGCAGTACTTC
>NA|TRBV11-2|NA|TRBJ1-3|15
CASSLEWGGGNTIYF
TGTGCCAGCAGCTTAGAGTGGGGAGGTGGAAACACCATATATTTT
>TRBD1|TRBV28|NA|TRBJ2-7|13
CASRTGSLYEQYF
TGTGCCAGCAGGACAGGGTCCCTTTACGAGCAGTACTTC
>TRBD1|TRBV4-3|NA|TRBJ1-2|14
CASSQEETGGGYTF
TGCGCCAGCAGCCAAGAAGAGACAGGGGGCGGCTACACCTTC
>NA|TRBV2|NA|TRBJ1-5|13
CASRGGSNQPQHF
TGTGCCAGCCGGGGAGGGAGCAATCAGCCCCAGCATTTT
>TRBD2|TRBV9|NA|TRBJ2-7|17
CASSQGLAGGPHYEQYF
TGTGCCAGCAGCCAGGGGCTAGCGGGGGGTCCCCACTACGAGCAGTACTTC
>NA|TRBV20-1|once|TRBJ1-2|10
CSARRSGYTF
TGCAGTGCTAGAAGGAGTGGCTACACCTTC
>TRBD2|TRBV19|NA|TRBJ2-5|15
CASAFSGRNQETQYF
TGTGCCAGCGCCTTCAGCGGGAGAAACCAAGAGACCCAGTACTTC
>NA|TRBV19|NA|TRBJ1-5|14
CASSEAGFSQPQHF
TGTGCCAGTAGTGAGGCAGGGTTTAGTCAGCCCCAGCATTTT
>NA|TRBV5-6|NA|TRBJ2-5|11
CASSSQETQYF
TGTGCCAGCAGCTCACAAGAGACCCAGTACTTC
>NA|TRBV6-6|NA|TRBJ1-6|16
CASSNTAVLGNSPLHF
TGTGCCAGCAGTAATACAGCGGTCCTGGGGAATTCACCCCTCCACTTT
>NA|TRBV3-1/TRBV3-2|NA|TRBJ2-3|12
CASSRVEDTQYF
TGTGCCAGCAGCCGAGTCGAGGATACGCAGTATTTT
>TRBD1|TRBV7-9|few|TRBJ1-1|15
CASSPKGQASTEAFF
TGTGCCAGCAGCCCCAAGGGACAGGCGAGCACTGAAGCTTTCTTT
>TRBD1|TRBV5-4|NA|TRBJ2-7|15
CASSIGTGVDREQYF
TGTGCCAGCAGCATTGGGACAGGGGTCGATCGCGAGCAGTACTTC
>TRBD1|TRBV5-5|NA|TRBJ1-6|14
CASSRQGADSPLHF
TGTGCCAGCAGCCGACAGGGGGCGGATTCACCCCTCCACTTT
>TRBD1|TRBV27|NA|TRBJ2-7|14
CASSLDGQAYEQYF
TGTGCCAGCAGTTTAGACGGACAGGCCTACGAGCAGTACTTC
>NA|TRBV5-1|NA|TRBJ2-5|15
CASSLGLSDWETQYF
TGCGCCAGCAGCTTGGGACTTTCAGATTGGGAGACCCAGTACTTC
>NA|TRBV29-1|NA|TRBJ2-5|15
CSVRMTATAQETQYF
TGCAGCGTACGAATGACAGCAACCGCTCAAGAGACCCAGTACTTC
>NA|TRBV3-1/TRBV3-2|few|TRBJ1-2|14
CASSHLDRNYGYTF
TGTGCCAGCAGCCACCTCGACAGAAACTATGGCTACACCTTC
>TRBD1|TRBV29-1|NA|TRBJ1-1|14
CSVEGQRLNTEAFF
TGCAGCGTTGAGGGACAGCGGCTGAACACTGAAGCTTTCTTT
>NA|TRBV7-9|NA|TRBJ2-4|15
CASSLDYRVENIQYF
TGTGCCAGCAGCTTAGATTACAGGGTAGAAAACATTCAGTACTTC
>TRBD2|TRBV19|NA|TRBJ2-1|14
CASNKRGLFNEQFF
TGTGCCAGTAATAAGCGGGGCCTGTTCAATGAGCAGTTCTTC
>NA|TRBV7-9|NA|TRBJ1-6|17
CASSSGGRSSYNSPLHF
TGTGCCAGCAGCTCCGGGGGGAGAAGCTCCTATAATTCACCCCTCCACTTT
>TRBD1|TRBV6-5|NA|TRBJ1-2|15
CASSYSGTANYGYTF
TGTGCCAGCAGTTACTCCGGGACAGCTAACTATGGCTACACCTTC
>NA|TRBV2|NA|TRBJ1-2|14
CASRAADRNYGYTF
TGTGCCAGCAGGGCCGCGGACAGAAACTATGGCTACACCTTC
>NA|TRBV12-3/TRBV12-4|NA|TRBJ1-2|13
CASSLMGVAGPTF
TGTGCCAGCAGTTTAATGGGTGTCGCGGGGCCTACCTTC
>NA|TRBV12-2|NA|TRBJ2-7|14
CASRLPFSGGEQYF
TGTGCAAGTCGATTGCCTTTCTCAGGGGGCGAGCAGTACTTC
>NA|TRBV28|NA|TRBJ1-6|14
CASTKQFYNSPLHF
TGTGCCAGCACCAAACAGTTCTATAATTCACCCCTCCACTTT
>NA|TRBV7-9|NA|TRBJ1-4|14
CASSSGTTNEKLFF
TGTGCCAGCAGCTCCGGGACAACTAATGAAAAACTGTTTTTT
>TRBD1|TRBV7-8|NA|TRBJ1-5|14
CASSVTGRYQPQHF
TGTGCCAGCAGCGTGACAGGGAGGTATCAGCCCCAGCATTTT
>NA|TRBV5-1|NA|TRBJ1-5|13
CASSWEGWQPQHF
TGCGCCAGCAGCTGGGAGGGTTGGCAGCCCCAGCATTTT
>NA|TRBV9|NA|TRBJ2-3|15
CASSPLTAITDTQYF
TGTGCCAGCAGCCCCTTGACAGCAATCACAGATACGCAGTATTTT
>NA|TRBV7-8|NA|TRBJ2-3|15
CASSFLGGGTDTQYF
TGTGCCAGCAGCTTCCTAGGGGGAGGCACAGATACGCAGTATTTT
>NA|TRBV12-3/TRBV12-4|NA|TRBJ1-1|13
CASSLSGATEAFF
TGTGCCAGCAGTTTATCAGGGGCTACTGAAGCTTTCTTT
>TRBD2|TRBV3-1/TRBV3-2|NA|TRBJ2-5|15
CASSLQTSGKETQYF
TGTGCCAGCAGCCTTCAGACTAGCGGTAAAGAGACCCAGTACTTC
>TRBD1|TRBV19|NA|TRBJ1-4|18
CASIAGQGTFGGNEKLFF
TGTGCCAGTATTGCGGGACAGGGGACATTCGGGGGTAATGAAAAACTGTTTTTT
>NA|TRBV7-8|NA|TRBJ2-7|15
CASSLDRHSSYEQYF
TGTGCCAGCAGCTTAGACAGACATAGCTCCTACGAGCAGTACTTC
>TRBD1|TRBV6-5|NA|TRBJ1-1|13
CASSRTGRTEAFF
TGTGCCAGCAGCCGGACAGGGCGGACTGAAGCTTTCTTT
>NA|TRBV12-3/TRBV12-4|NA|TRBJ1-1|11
CASSPGTEAFF
TGTGCCAGCAGTCCGGGGACTGAAGCTTTCTTT
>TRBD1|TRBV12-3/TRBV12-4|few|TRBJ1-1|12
CASSDRDTEAFF
TGTGCCAGCAGCGACAGGGACACTGAAGCTTTCTTT
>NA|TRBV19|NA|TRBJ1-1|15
CASSIDWLKNTEAFF
TGTGCCAGTAGTATAGATTGGCTTAAGAACACTGAAGCTTTCTTT
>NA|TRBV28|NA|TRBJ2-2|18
CASSLLSYRDFSTGELFF
TGTGCCAGCAGTTTATTAAGCTATCGGGACTTCTCCACCGGGGAGCTGTTTTTT
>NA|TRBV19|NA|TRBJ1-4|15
CASSQGGHLNEKLFF
TGTGCCAGTAGCCAAGGGGGACACCTTAATGAAAAACTGTTTTTT
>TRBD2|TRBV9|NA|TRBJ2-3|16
CASSVAKRGSADTQYF
TGTGCCAGCAGCGTAGCAAAGCGGGGGAGTGCAGATACGCAGTATTTT
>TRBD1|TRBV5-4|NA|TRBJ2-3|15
CASSRRTGEADTQYF
TGTGCCAGCAGCCGTCGGACAGGCGAGGCAGATACGCAGTATTTT
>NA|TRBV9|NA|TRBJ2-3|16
CASSVGHPASTDTQYF
TGTGCCAGCAGCGTGGGGCACCCCGCTAGCACAGATACGCAGTATTTT